This TCR beta chain stems from a study of CD8+CD57+ T cells in acquired aplastic anemia (dated by TCRdb to the late 2010s). With regard to the full study: A mean of roughly 2.9 ug of DNA, ranging from about 0.2 to 27.4 ug, was extracted from sorted CD4+ and CD8+ cells. An average of about 10 million reads for CD4+ cells and 11.0 million reads for CD8+ cells was obtained from healthy donor samples. Results the study describes overall, beyond this receptor: Roughly 30 CD8+ CDR3 sequences were found to be shared between patients and controls, but these sequences appeared to be highly expressed in patients and within the immunodominant clones of the patients. CD8+ Simpson's diversity did not differ significantly between patients and healthy controls (P=0.060).

The junction carries 13 bases between V and J, which are trimmed by 4 bases and 0 bases respectively. Reading the germline V gene (reference sequence) gives CDR1 SGHNT and CDR2 YYREEE. The CDR3 holds 15 amino acids from the cysteine to the phenylalanine. Only CDR3 DNA is held: 45 bases, read in frame from base 1. TCR repertoires of sorted CD4+ and CD8+ blood T cells from severe aplastic anemia patients and healthy subjects were deep-sequenced in the study. Ficoll-Paque density gradient centrifugation was used to isolate peripheral blood mononuclear cells. CD4+ and CD8+ T cells were sorted by FACS or magnetic beads before DNA extraction. With regard to this clonotype: Its antigen is unknown. The sample holds no much larger clone one base away, and base qualities are not on file.

Genomic DNA served as template for TCR beta VDJ combination and CDR3 sequence profiling. TCR repertoire sequencing was run on an Illumina HiSeq 2000. The original methods were these. TRBV/TRBJ rearrangement plots, CDR3 size and DJ length profiles, and Simpson's diversity index were used to assess repertoires. The immunodominant clone was defined as the most abundant DNA sequence in deep sequencing data. CDR3 amino acid sequences were checked for sharing between subjects and were compared against published repertoires and the VDJdb database. The public reads were quality trimmed at Q25 with fastp and then assembled into clones with MiXCR by TCRdb, keeping productive beta chains. Rows are combined by CDR3 protein, so each entry shows the most common genes and DNA. These V and J calls derive from TCRdb rather than the authors' analysis. In all, the sample holds about 130,000 distinct CDR3 sequences, and 48% of those were seen once. The top ten constitute roughly 2.5% of the sample.

This chain joins TRBV5-4 to TRBJ1-1, with a tentative D gene TRBD1 over 5 matching bases. This clonotype was sampled from a human donor in good health, serving as a control. Material for sequencing was sorted CD4+, CD8+, or CD8+CD57+ T cells (not recorded which) from PBMCs. The DNA sequence is TGTGCCAGCAGCACGGTAGAGGGGATGAACACTGAAGCTTTCTTT. It codes for CASSTVEGMNTEAFF.